These 7 T cell receptor beta chains were all obtained from the same sample, sequenced in a study of circulating CD8 cells and anti-PD-1 response in melanoma. Four subsets defined by PD-1 and/or TIGIT were sorted from live CD3+CD8+TCRalphabeta+ cells. TCR libraries were prepared from around 14 ng of total RNA with the QIAseq Immune Repertoire TCR panel. TCRdb re-derived calls from the reads in MiXCR, one entry per CDR3 protein. This sample has some 700 distinct CDR3 sequences, with roughly 4.8% found just once. Specimen: CD8+ T cells from PBMCs, collected at baseline or after one month of anti-PD-1 therapy (not recorded which). The receptors come from a human donor with melanoma.

This clonotype is judged large (0.1 to 1%). V gene TRBV25-1 combines with J gene TRBJ2-2, with D maybe TRBD1 (6 bases). Germline loops: CDR1 MGHDK, CDR2 SYGVNS. Trimming stripped 8 bases from V and 7 bases from J, with 11 bases between. The CDR3 length is 12 residues. The CDR3 spells CASEQGIGELFF. CDR3 coding DNA: TGTGCCAGCGAACAGGGTATCGGGGAGCTGTTTTTT.

This clonotype is judged large (0.1 to 1%). The chain employs TRBV29-1 and TRBJ1-2; no firm D call. V lost 3 bases to trimming and J lost 4 bases, with 9 bases between them. The CDR3 loop spans 12 amino acids. Germline V gene data show CDR1 as SQVTM and CDR2 as ANQGSEA. The DNA for the CDR3 is TGCAGCGTTGACGAGCGGTTCTATGGCTACACCTTC. It encodes CSVDERFYGYTF.

By share, this clonotype ranks as large. The genes are TRBV12-5 and TRBJ2-3, with D possibly TRBD2 on 6 matching bases. This CDR3 spans 18 amino acids. The ends were cut back, 8 bases at V and 2 bases at J, with 26 bases in the middle. Germline V gene lookup returns CDR1 LGHNT and CDR2 FRNRAP. In nucleotides, the CDR3 is TGTGCTAGTTCGTGGTCTACCGCCGCTAGCGCCCTCACAGATACGCAGTATTTT. The encoded protein is CASSWSTAASALTDTQYF.

Judged by abundance, this clonotype is large. CDR3 amino acids: CATRRALVKNIQYF. CDR3 nucleotide sequence: TGTGCCACCAGAAGGGCCCTAGTCAAAAACATTCAGTACTTC. This chain connects TRBV28 to TRBJ2-4; no firm D call. The CDR3 has 14 amino acids. Germline V CDR1 and CDR2: MDHEN, SYDVKM. The V end lost 10 bases, the J end lost 3 bases, and 16 bases lay between the germline ends. Full variable domain (rest looked up from reference TRBV28 and TRBJ2-4): DVKVTQSSRYLVKRTGEKVFLECVQDMDHENMFWYRQDPGLGLRLIYFSYDVKMKEKGDIPEGYSVSREKKERFSLILESASTNQTSMYLCATRRALVKNIQYFGAGTRLSVL.

The chain employs TRBV19 and TRBJ1-5; no clear D. V lost 7 bases to trimming and J lost 4 bases, with 11 bases between them. CDR3 size: 13 residues. Germline V gives CDR1 LNHDA, CDR2 SQIVND (reference sequence). CDR3 region: CASMLGGNQPQHF. The CDR3, as DNA: TGTGCCAGTATGTTGGGCGGTAATCAGCCCCAGCATTTT.

This sequence joins TRBV2 and TRBJ2-7, with D possibly matching TRBD1 (6 bases). Germline V gene sequence: CDR1 SNHLY, CDR2 FYNNEI. This CDR3 is built from 13 residues. Trimming removed 4 bases at V and 9 bases at J, with 16 bases between. CDR3 loop: CASSARGMHGQYF. The DNA for the CDR3 is TGTGCCAGCAGTGCCAGGGGAATGCACGGGCAGTACTTC.

Judged by abundance, this clonotype is large (0.1 to 1%). The J gene is TRBJ1-5, the V gene TRBV27; no clear D. Trimming stripped 0 bases from V and 6 bases from J, with 6 bases between. Germline lookup yields CDR1 MNHEY and CDR2 SMNVEV (reference sequence). This CDR3 contains 13 residues. The CDR3 loop is CASSLSWVQPQHF. CDR3 in DNA: TGTGCCAGCAGTTTATCGTGGGTTCAGCCCCAGCATTTT.